Each of the 20 T cell receptor beta chains below was sequenced from the same sample in a study of T cell responses to AZD1222 COVID-19 vaccine. Produced via immunoSEQ multiplex PCR; TCRdb's table is partial and in-frame only. This table holds approximately 150,000 clones, about 90% found once. Source: peripheral blood, taken on day 0 of MenACWY control vaccination. Receptor source: an adult in good health.

The chain links TRBV7-2 to TRBJ2-1, with 10 bases identical to TRBD1. J was trimmed by 10 bases and V by 6 bases; bases with no gene match: 9. Germline V lookup: CDR1 SGHTA, CDR2 FQGNSA. This CDR3 is built from 14 residues. The CDR3: CASRSDRGRGEQFF. The DNA for the CDR3 is TGTGCCAGCAGATCTGACAGGGGGCGGGGAGAGCAGTTCTTC.

V is TRBV6-5 and J is TRBJ1-2; unclear D gene. Germline V gene sequence: CDR1 MNHEY, CDR2 SVGAGI. Trimming pared 5 bases from V and 5 bases from J, leaving 18 bases between. This CDR3 comprises 15 residues. This CDR3 is CASSPGASEVYGYTF. Written as DNA, the CDR3 is TGTGCCAGCAGTCCCGGAGCTTCCGAAGTGTATGGCTACACCTTC.

Here the CDR3 DNA reads TGTGCCAGCATGTTGGACAGTCAAGAGACCCAGTACTTC. Translated: CASMLDSQETQYF. The chain is built from TRBV6-6 and TRBJ2-5, with a possible D match to TRBD1 (6 bases). The V end lost 7 bases, the J end lost 2 bases, and 11 bases lay between the germline ends. Germline values: CDR1 MNHNY, CDR2 SVGAGI (reference sequence). This CDR3 spans 13 amino acids.

This chain connects TRBV11-3 to TRBJ2-7; 8 nucleotides match TRBD2. V shed 5 bases and J 3 bases; nucleotides not matched to a gene: 15. CDR1 is SGHNT, CDR2 YENEEA, per germline. The CDR3 runs 17 residues. The CDR3 here is CASSLTAGTRIYYEQYF. The CDR3 DNA sequence: TGTGCCAGCAGCCTAACCGCCGGGACTAGGATCTACTACGAGCAGTACTTC.

This chain joins TRBV7-3 and TRBJ1-1; no definite D call. CDR1 and CDR2 (germline): SGHTA, FQGTGA. Trimming took off 0 bases at V and 5 bases at J, with 13 bases between the two ends. The CDR3 is 15 amino acids. The chain's CDR3 is CASSLTGTAGTEAFF. Written as DNA, the CDR3 is TGTGCCAGCAGCTTAACGGGCACGGCCGGTACTGAAGCTTTCTTT.

The CDR3 protein is CASSLVNQETQYF. CDR3 sequence (DNA): TGTGCCAGCAGCTTAGTCAACCAAGAGACCCAGTACTTC. The chain uses TRBV7-3 and TRBJ2-5; D unclear. The CDR3 has 13 residues. V was cut by 2 bases and J by 0 bases, with 4 bases left in between. Per germline, CDR1 SGHTA and CDR2 FQGTGA.

The chain links TRBV19 to TRBJ1-1; the D gene is possibly TRBD1 (6 bases). Germline CDR1 LNHDA, CDR2 SQIVND (reference sequence). Trimming cost V 7 bases and J 1 base, with 13 bases left between them. The CDR3 is 14 amino acids. The CDR3 DNA reads TGTGCCAGTAATTTGGGCAGGGGGAACACTGAAGCTTTCTTT. It yields the protein CASNLGRGNTEAFF.

V gene TRBV28 combines with J gene TRBJ2-1; 11 positions agree with TRBD1. V gave up 6 bases and J gave up 7 bases; unmatched junction bases: 5. The CDR3 is made up of 14 amino acids. Germline-derived CDR1 and CDR2 are MDHEN and SYDVKM. The CDR3 nucleotides are TGTGCCAGCAGCTTGGGACAGGGGGTGAATGAGCAGTTCTTC. It yields the protein CASSLGQGVNEQFF.

The chain joins TRBV7-9 to TRBJ1-4; TRBD1 aligns across 9 bases. The germline gives CDR1 SEHNR, CDR2 FQNEAQ (reference sequence). V shed 3 bases and J 6 bases; nucleotides not matched to a gene: 2. This CDR3 region has 14 residues. The CDR3: CASSFGDRDEKLFF. In DNA form, the CDR3 reads TGTGCCAGCAGCTTCGGGGACAGGGATGAAAAACTGTTTTTT.

The chain carries TRBV3-1 (or the pseudogene TRBV3-2) and TRBJ1-4, with D uncertain. The CDR3 loop spans 16 amino acids. Germline lookup yields CDR1 LGHDT and CDR2 YNNKEL (reference sequence). V lost 4 bases and J lost 8, with 20 bases in between. CDR3 DNA sequence: TGTGCCAGCAGCCGAAGCAGGACGGCCGCGGGGGAAAAACTGTTTTTT. It encodes CASSRSRTAAGEKLFF.

The J gene is TRBJ1-6, the V gene TRBV7-2; D is ambiguous. Trimming removed 8 bases from V and 2 bases from J, with 16 bases in between. The germline V gene encodes CDR1 SGHTA and CDR2 FQGNSA. The length of the CDR3 is 16 residues. The CDR3 sequence is CASVLAGNTYNSPLHF. In DNA form, the CDR3 reads TGTGCCAGCGTACTTGCGGGAAACACCTATAATTCACCCCTCCACTTT.

J is TRBJ2-3 and V is TRBV4-3; 7 positions agree with TRBD1. After removal of 2 bases from V and 2 bases from J, the junction contained 4 bases not matched to a gene. CDR1 and CDR2 (germline): LGHNA, YSLEER. This CDR3 spans 15 amino acids. CDR3 DNA: TGCGCCAGCAGCCAACAACAGGGGCCCACAGATACGCAGTATTTT. Protein sequence: CASSQQQGPTDTQYF.

The V gene is TRBV14, the J gene TRBJ2-1, with D unresolved. CDR1 is SGHDN, CDR2 FVKESK, per germline. This CDR3 region has 14 residues. The V end lost 5 bases, the J end lost 10 bases, and 18 bases lay between the germline ends. The DNA of the CDR3 is TGTGCCAGCAGCGACCTCGGGTTTATCGACGAGCAGTTCTTC. It encodes CASSDLGFIDEQFF.

The chain couples TRBV3-1 (or the pseudogene TRBV3-2) to TRBJ1-1; a possible D gene is TRBD1 (6 bases). The CDR3 is 15 residues long. Trimming stripped 4 bases from V and 1 base from J, with 13 bases between. The germline CDR1 and CDR2 sequences are LGHDT and YNNKEL (reference sequence). CDR3 bases: TGTGCCAGCAGCCCCACGGGGGCCTGGAACACTGAAGCTTTCTTT. Its translation: CASSPTGAWNTEAFF.

The rearrangement uses TRBV11-3 and TRBJ2-7; a possible D gene is TRBD2 (5 bases). The V gene's germline CDR1 is SGHNT and CDR2 YENEEA. Trimming removed 3 bases from V and 2 bases from J, with 11 bases in between. The CDR3 contains 14 residues. The CDR3 is CASSFRETAYEQYF. The CDR3 nucleotides are TGTGCCAGCAGCTTCCGGGAAACGGCCTACGAGCAGTACTTC.

The sample holds one count of this clone. V usage is TRBV7-9 and J usage is TRBJ2-7; the match to TRBD1 covers 7 bases. CDR3 size: 15 residues. Germline-derived CDR1 and CDR2 are SEHNR and FQNEAQ (reference sequence). V lost 4 bases and J lost 2; bases outside the gene matches: 8. In DNA form, the CDR3 reads TGTGCCAGCAGCTCGGGACAGACTTCTACCTACGAGCAGTACTTC. The encoded protein is CASSSGQTSTYEQYF.

This clone appeared a single time. The chain has TRBV6-6 and TRBJ2-2, with D perhaps TRBD2 (5 bases). There are 15 residues in the CDR3. Germline V gives CDR1 MNHNY, CDR2 SVGAGI (reference sequence). V dropped 7 bases and J dropped 1 base, with 13 bases sitting between them. CDR3 loop: CASTPRAVNTGELFF. In DNA form, the CDR3 reads TGTGCCAGCACCCCTCGAGCGGTGAACACCGGGGAGCTGTTTTTT.

The chain recombines TRBV10-1 with TRBJ2-1, with D perhaps assigned TRBD1 or TRBD2 (5 bases each). Between the trimmed V and J ends, which lost 6 bases and 5 bases, there was a span of 14 bases. Germline values: CDR1 WNHNN, CDR2 SYGVQD (reference sequence). The CDR3 runs 14 residues. CDR3 loop: CASSPGASDNEQFF. CDR3 nucleotide sequence: TGCGCCAGCAGCCCCGGGGCGTCGGACAATGAGCAGTTCTTC.

This chain joins TRBV29-1 and TRBJ2-3; 8 positions match TRBD2. This CDR3 comprises 13 residues. CDR1 and CDR2 (germline): SQVTM, ANQGSEA. V was clipped by 7 bases and J by 3 bases; unmatched bases: 6. CDR3 loop: CSAERESTDTQYF. In DNA, the CDR3 is TGCAGCGCAGAGCGGGAGTCGACAGATACGCAGTATTTT.

The chain recombines TRBV30 with TRBJ1-1; no reliable D call. V lost 5 bases and J lost 4, with 5 bases in between. The CDR3 contains 10 residues. Germline CDR1 GTSNPN, CDR2 SVGIG (reference sequence). Written as DNA, the CDR3 is TGTGCCTGGTATGGCACTGAAGCTTTCTTT. Translated, it gives CAWYGTEAFF.